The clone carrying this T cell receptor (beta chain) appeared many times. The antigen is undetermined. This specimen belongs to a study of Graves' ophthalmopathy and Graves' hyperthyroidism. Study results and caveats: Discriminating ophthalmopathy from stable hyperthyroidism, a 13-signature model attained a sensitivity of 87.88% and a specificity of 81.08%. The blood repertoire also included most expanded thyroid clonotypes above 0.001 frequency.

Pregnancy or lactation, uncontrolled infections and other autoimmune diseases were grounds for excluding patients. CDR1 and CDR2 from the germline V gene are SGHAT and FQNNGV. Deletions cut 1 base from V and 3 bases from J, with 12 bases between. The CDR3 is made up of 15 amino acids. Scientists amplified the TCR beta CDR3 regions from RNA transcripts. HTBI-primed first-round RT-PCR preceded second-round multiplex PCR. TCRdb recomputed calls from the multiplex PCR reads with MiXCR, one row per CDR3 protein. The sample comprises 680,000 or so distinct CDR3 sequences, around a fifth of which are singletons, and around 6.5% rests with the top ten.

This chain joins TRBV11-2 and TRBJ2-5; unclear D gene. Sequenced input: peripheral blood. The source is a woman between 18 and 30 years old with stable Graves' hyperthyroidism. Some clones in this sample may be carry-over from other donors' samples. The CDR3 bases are TGTGCCAGCAGCTTAGTAGGATTCGGTGAAGAGACCCAGTACTTC. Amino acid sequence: CASSLVGFGEETQYF.